This TCR beta chain was captured in a study of blood T cell repertoires in COVID-19. Germline V gives CDR1 SGHAT, CDR2 FQNNGV. Trimming removed 6 bases from V and 2 bases from J, with 10 bases in between. The CDR3 length is 14 residues. Sequencing was performed with immunoSEQ multiplex PCR; in TCRdb, only in-frame clones are kept and a portion is missing. The repertoire consists of around 210,000 clones, with approximately 80% occurring once and the leading ten covering around 13%. The gene calls are TRBV11-2 and TRBJ2-2; D is possibly TRBD2 (6 bases). The sample taken for sequencing was peripheral blood. The sequence was collected from a human donor in a cohort sampled during active COVID-19. CDR3 bases: TGTGCCAGCAGGTCCGGGAGAAACACCGGGGAGCTGTTTTTT. It encodes CASRSGRNTGELFF.